A selection of T cell receptor beta chains follows, all from one sample in a study of PD-L1 blockade in urothelial cancer. Libraries were prepared by immunoSEQ multiplex PCR; TCRdb keeps only in-frame clonotypes and omits some of them. The table has around 41,000 clones, about 80% seen once; the top ten hold over 12%. The specimen comprised PBMCs, sampled around atezolizumab (anti-PD-L1) treatment. These receptors were taken from a man between 60 and 75 years old with urothelial cancer. CDR3s include the opening cysteine and the closing phenylalanine or tryptophan. A D gene is named only where the DNA matches it firmly. Expanded clones are given a class, and other clones once, few, many or no size at all.

v_call,clone_size,d_call,j_call,cdr3_nt,cdr3_aa
TRBV10-3,-,-,TRBJ2-2,TGTGCCATCAGTGTGGGGCAGGCCGGGGAGCTGTTTTTT,CAISVGQAGELFF
TRBV27,-,-,TRBJ2-7,TGTGCCAGCAGTTTAGCCCGGGGTAGGGCCGAGCAGTACTTC,CASSLARGRAEQYF
TRBV5-8,-,TRBD1,TRBJ1-5,TGTGCCAGCAGCTCGGGCTGGGCACCGGGACAGGTCTCCAGCAATCAGCCCCAGCATTTT,CASSSGWAPGQVSSNQPQHF
TRBV4-1,-,-,TRBJ2-3,TGCGCCAGCAGCCAAGGCTGGGACAACACAGATACGCAGTATTTT,CASSQGWDNTDTQYF
TRBV4-1,-,-,TRBJ1-1,TGCGCCAGCAGCCAAGGGGCCACTTCAACCGAAGCTTTCTTT,CASSQGATSTEAFF
TRBV29-1,-,-,TRBJ1-1,TGCAGCGCCGAACAGGGCGTGAACACTGAAGCTTTCTTT,CSAEQGVNTEAFF
TRBV6-1,-,TRBD2,TRBJ2-3,TGTGCCAGCAGTGCGTACGGGGGGGCAGGTGGCACAGATACGCAGTATTTT,CASSAYGGAGGTDTQYF
TRBV9,-,-,TRBJ1-4,TGTGCCAGCAGCAAACAGGTTCGGCAGGGAAAACTGTTTTTT,CASSKQVRQGKLFF
TRBV11-2,once,TRBD1,TRBJ1-2,TGTGCCAGCAGCCCAGGGACAGAGGGATCCTATGGCTACACCTTC,CASSPGTEGSYGYTF
TRBV29-1,-,TRBD2,TRBJ2-2,TGCAGCGGCCGACTAGCAGTAAACACCGGGGAGCTGTTTTTT,CSGRLAVNTGELFF
TRBV6-5,few,TRBD1,TRBJ2-4,TGTGCCAGCGCTGACAGGGGAAACATTCAGTACTTC,CASADRGNIQYF
TRBV19,-,TRBD2,TRBJ2-5,TGTGCCAGTTCGATGAGCGGGGTTAAGGCCCAGTACTTC,CASSMSGVKAQYF
TRBV2,-,TRBD1,TRBJ2-2,TGTGCCAGCAGTGAAGCTGGTAGGGGGCGCACCGGGGAGCTGTTTTTT,CASSEAGRGRTGELFF
TRBV10-2,-,-,TRBJ1-4,TGCGCCATCGGGATATGCGCTAATGAAAAACTGTTTTTT,CAIGICANEKLFF
TRBV12-2,once,-,TRBJ1-1,TGTGCAAGTCGCCCCAGACAGGGTAGGGGCACTGAAGCTTTCTTT,CASRPRQGRGTEAFF
TRBV6-1,-,TRBD2,TRBJ2-2,TGTGCCAGCAGTGAACTGACTAGCGGGGATGCCGGGGAGCTGTTTTTT,CASSELTSGDAGELFF
TRBV28,-,-,TRBJ1-1,TGTGCCAGCCACAGCTCGGAAGCTTTCTTT,CASHSSEAFF
TRBV5-6,once,-,TRBJ1-2,TGTGCCAGCAGCAACCGGAGGTACACCTTC,CASSNRRYTF
TRBV27,few,-,TRBJ2-3,TGTGCCAGCAGTTTAGTAGGGGAAGGTACGCAGTATTTT,CASSLVGEGTQYF
TRBV30,once,-,TRBJ2-5,TGTGCCTGGAGTGTGGGCAGAAAAGAGACCCAGTACTTC,CAWSVGRKETQYF
TRBV12-2,-,-,TRBJ2-7,TGTGCAAGTCGCTTAGCATACGCGGGTAAGAAGGACGAGCAGTACTTC,CASRLAYAGKKDEQYF
TRBV11-2,once,TRBD1,TRBJ2-7,TGTGCCAGCAGCCACGGGACAGCTTCCTACGAGCAGTACTTC,CASSHGTASYEQYF
TRBV2,once,-,TRBJ2-1,TGTGCCAGCAGTAATCAGGCACAGGTTTACAATGAGCAGTTCTTC,CASSNQAQVYNEQFF
TRBV28,-,TRBD2,TRBJ2-1,TGTGCCAGCAGTTTATTGGGACTAGCGGGGGGCGTCAGTGATGAGCAGTTCTTC,CASSLLGLAGGVSDEQFF
TRBV30,-,-,TRBJ2-5,TGTGCCTGCCGGGGGTCCAGGGAGACCCAGTACTTC,CACRGSRETQYF
TRBV28,-,TRBD1,TRBJ2-7,TGTGCCAGCAGTTTATCAGGACAGGGGGTCGAGCAGTACTTC,CASSLSGQGVEQYF
TRBV28,-,-,TRBJ2-2,TGTGCCAGCAGAAGGAGAATAACCTGGAGGGACCGGGACACCGGGGAGCTGTTTTTT,CASRRRITWRDRDTGELFF
TRBV5-1,-,TRBD2,TRBJ2-1,TGCGCCAGCAGCTTGAGTCTAGCGGGGGACCAGCAGTTCTTC,CASSLSLAGDQQFF
TRBV7-2,-,TRBD2,TRBJ2-2,TGTGCCAGCAGCTTAAGGCGCGGGGGGTACACCGGGGAGCTGTTTTTT,CASSLRRGGYTGELFF
TRBV2,-,-,TRBJ2-2,TGTGCCAGCAGTGACCTTGGGCCCGAGCTGTTTTTT,CASSDLGPELFF
TRBV6-4,-,TRBD2,TRBJ2-3,TGTGCCAGCAGTGACAACAAAGGACTAGCGGGGGGCACAGATACGCAGTATTTT,CASSDNKGLAGGTDTQYF
TRBV14,few,TRBD2,TRBJ2-3,TGTGCCAGCAGCCATGGACCGGGACTAGCGGGGACCTTGGGGGATACGCAGTATTTT,CASSHGPGLAGTLGDTQYF
TRBV5-4,-,-,TRBJ2-2,TGTGCCAGCAGCTTTGCTACGTCGAACACCGGGGAGCTGTTTTTT,CASSFATSNTGELFF
TRBV19,once,TRBD2,TRBJ2-1,TGTGCCAGTAGTATAGATTATCGGGTAGCGGGTGTTAATGAGCAGTTCTTC,CASSIDYRVAGVNEQFF
TRBV19,-,TRBD1,TRBJ2-1,TGTGCCAGTAGTCTCCTAAATCTGGGACAGGCAAACAATGAGCAGTTCTTC,CASSLLNLGQANNEQFF
TRBV6-1,-,-,TRBJ1-4,TGTGCCAGCAGTGCTCCGGGGGCAACTAATGAAAAACTGTTTTTT,CASSAPGATNEKLFF
TRBV5-4,-,TRBD1,TRBJ1-2,TGTGCCAGCAGCTCCGGGACAGGGGGCGCGAGTGGCTACACCTTC,CASSSGTGGASGYTF
TRBV6-5,-,TRBD2,TRBJ2-5,TGTGCCAGCAGTTACGTTGGACTAGCGGGGACAGAGACCCAGTACTTC,CASSYVGLAGTETQYF
TRBV5-1,-,TRBD1,TRBJ2-7,TGCGCCAGCAGCAGTGGACAGGGAGGCTACGAGCAGTACTTC,CASSSGQGGYEQYF
TRBV7-2,-,-,TRBJ1-5,TGTGCCAGCAGTCCCTTACGGAATCAGCCCCAGCATTTT,CASSPLRNQPQHF
TRBV9,-,TRBD2,TRBJ2-4,TGTGCCAGCAGCGCCGGGGGGGCCGCAAACATTCAGTACTTC,CASSAGGAANIQYF
TRBV19,-,TRBD2,TRBJ2-3,TGTGCCAGTAGTACCCGGACTAGCGGGGGGTCAGATACGCAGTATTTT,CASSTRTSGGSDTQYF
TRBV28,-,TRBD1,TRBJ1-1,TGTGCCAGCAGTCCCGGGACAGGGACTGAAGCTTTCTTT,CASSPGTGTEAFF
TRBV4-1,-,TRBD1,TRBJ1-6,TGCGCCAGCAGCCCGGGACAGGGTAATAATTCACCCCTCCACTTT,CASSPGQGNNSPLHF
TRBV5-1,few,-,TRBJ1-4,TGCGCCAGCAGCTGGAGAGGGGGGGGTGAAAAACTGTTTTTT,CASSWRGGGEKLFF
TRBV6-1,once,-,TRBJ2-2,TGTGCCAGCAGACCAACAGGAGACAGCACCGGGGAGCTGTTTTTT,CASRPTGDSTGELFF
TRBV5-1,-,-,TRBJ1-4,TGCGCCAGCAGCTTGGGGCTTAATGAAAAACTGTTTTTT,CASSLGLNEKLFF
TRBV27,-,-,TRBJ2-7,TGTGCCAGCAGTTTAGGGAGAGGGATCGACGAGCAGTACTTC,CASSLGRGIDEQYF
TRBV27,once,TRBD1,TRBJ1-1,TGTGCCAGCAGTTTCGGGACAGGGGGCGGGAACACTGAAGCTTTCTTT,CASSFGTGGGNTEAFF
TRBV18,few,TRBD1,TRBJ1-1,TGTGCCAGCTCACTGGGACAGGACAACGTAGCTTTCTTT,CASSLGQDNVAFF
TRBV27,-,-,TRBJ1-6,TGTCCTAAGCTGGGACACTCTACCGAGGCCTATAATTCACCCCTCCACTTT,CPKLGHSTEAYNSPLHF
TRBV19,-,-,TRBJ1-5,TGTGCCAGTAGTATAGACAGGGTAAGCAATCAGCCCCAGCATTTT,CASSIDRVSNQPQHF
TRBV5-6,few,TRBD1,TRBJ1-6,TGTGCCAGCAGCTTGGCGGGGACAGGGAATTCACCCCTCCACTTT,CASSLAGTGNSPLHF